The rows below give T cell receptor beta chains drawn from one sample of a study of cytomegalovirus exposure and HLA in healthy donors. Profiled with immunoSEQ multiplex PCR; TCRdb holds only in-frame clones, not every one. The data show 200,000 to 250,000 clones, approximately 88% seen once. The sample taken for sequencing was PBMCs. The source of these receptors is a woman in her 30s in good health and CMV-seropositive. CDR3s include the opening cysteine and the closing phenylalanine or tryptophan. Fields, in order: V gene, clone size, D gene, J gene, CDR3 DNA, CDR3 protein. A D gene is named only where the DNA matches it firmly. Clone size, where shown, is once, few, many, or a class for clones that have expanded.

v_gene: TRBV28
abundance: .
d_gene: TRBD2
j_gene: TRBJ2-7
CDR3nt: TGTGCCAGCACACTAGCGGGAGATCTGTACGAGCAGTACTTC
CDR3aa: CASTLAGDLYEQYF

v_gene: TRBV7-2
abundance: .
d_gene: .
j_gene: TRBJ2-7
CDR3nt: TGTGCCAGCAGCGACAGGCGGGATTCCGAGCAGTACTTC
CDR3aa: CASSDRRDSEQYF

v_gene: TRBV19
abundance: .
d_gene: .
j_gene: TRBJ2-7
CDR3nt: TGTGCCAGTAGTAAGAAGAGCTCCTACGAGCAGTACTTC
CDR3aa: CASSKKSSYEQYF

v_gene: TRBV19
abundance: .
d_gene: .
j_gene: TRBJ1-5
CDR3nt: TGTGCCAGTAGTATCAAGACCTCCGGGGATCAGCCCCAGCATTTT
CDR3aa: CASSIKTSGDQPQHF

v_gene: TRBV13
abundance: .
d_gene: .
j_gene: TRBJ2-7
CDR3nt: TGTGCCAGCAGCTCCCCCTCGGGGTACGAGCAGTACTTC
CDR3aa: CASSSPSGYEQYF

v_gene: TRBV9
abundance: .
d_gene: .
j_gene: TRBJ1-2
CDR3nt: TGTGCCAGCAGCCACCCATCGACAGCTACTAACTATGGCTACACCTTC
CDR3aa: CASSHPSTATNYGYTF

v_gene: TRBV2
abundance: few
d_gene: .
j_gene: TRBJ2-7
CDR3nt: TGTGCCAGCAGTGAAGCAAGCGGCTCGCCCTACGAGCAGTACTTC
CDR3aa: CASSEASGSPYEQYF

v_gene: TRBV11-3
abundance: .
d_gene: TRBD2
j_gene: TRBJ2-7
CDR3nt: TGTGCCAGCAGCCCGGGCCCAGCGGGAGCCTACGAGCAGTACTTC
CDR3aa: CASSPGPAGAYEQYF

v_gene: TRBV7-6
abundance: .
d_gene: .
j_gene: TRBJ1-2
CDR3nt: TGTGCCAGCAGCTTAGGTACTGCCTATGGCTACACCTTC
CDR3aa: CASSLGTAYGYTF

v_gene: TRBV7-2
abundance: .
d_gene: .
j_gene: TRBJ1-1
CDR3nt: TGTGCCAGCAGCTTCCGAGGGATGAACACTGAAGCTTTCTTT
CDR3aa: CASSFRGMNTEAFF

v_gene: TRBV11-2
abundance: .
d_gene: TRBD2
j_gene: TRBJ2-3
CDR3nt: TGTGCCAGCAGGAAAAGCGGGACCACAGATACGCAGTATTTT
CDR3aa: CASRKSGTTDTQYF

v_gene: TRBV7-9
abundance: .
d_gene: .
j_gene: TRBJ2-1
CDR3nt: TGTGCCAGCAGCTTAGTAGTGGGGCACAATGAGCAGTTCTTC
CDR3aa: CASSLVVGHNEQFF

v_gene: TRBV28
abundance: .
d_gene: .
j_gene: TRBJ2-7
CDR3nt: TGTGCCAGCAGTCCTCCTGGTCTGAGGGAGCAGTACTTC
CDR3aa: CASSPPGLREQYF

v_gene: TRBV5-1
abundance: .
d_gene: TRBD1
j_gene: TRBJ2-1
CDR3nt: TGCGCCAGCAGCCCCGGACAGGCTAGCAATGAGCAGTTCTTC
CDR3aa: CASSPGQASNEQFF

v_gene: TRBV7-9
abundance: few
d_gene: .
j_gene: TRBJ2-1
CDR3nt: TGTGCCAGCAGCTTATTGGTTTCCAATGAGCAGTTCTTC
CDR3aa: CASSLLVSNEQFF

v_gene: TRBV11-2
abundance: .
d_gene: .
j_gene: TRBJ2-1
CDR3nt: TGTGCCAGCAGCCCCCGAGACAACCCGCCACTTCAGTTCTTC
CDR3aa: CASSPRDNPPLQFF

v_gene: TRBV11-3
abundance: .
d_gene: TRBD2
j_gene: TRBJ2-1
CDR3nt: TGTGCCAGCAGCTACGCATCAGGACTAGCTGGATCGGTTGGGCAGTTCTTC
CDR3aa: CASSYASGLAGSVGQFF

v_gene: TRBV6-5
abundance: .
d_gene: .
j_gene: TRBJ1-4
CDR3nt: TGTGCCAGCAGCCGAGACAGTAATGAAAAACTGTTTTTT
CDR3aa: CASSRDSNEKLFF

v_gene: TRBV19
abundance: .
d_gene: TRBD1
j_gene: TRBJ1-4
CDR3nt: TGTGCCAGTAGTGGGGGCCGGGACAGAAGTGAGAAACTGTTTTTT
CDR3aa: CASSGGRDRSEKLFF

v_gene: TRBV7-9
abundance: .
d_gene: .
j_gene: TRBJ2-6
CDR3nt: TGTGCCAGCAGCTGGGGCTCTGGGGCCAACGTCCTGACTTTC
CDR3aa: CASSWGSGANVLTF

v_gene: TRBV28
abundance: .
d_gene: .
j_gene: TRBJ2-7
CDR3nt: TGTGCCAGCAGTTTCCTGGGGACAACCTACGAGCAGTACTTC
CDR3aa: CASSFLGTTYEQYF

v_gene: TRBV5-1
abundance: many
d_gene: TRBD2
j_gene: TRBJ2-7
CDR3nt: TGCGCCAGCAGTAAAGTTGGGGGACTAGCGGGGCACGAGCAGTACTTC
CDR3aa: CASSKVGGLAGHEQYF

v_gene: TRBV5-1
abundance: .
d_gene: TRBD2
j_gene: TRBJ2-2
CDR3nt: TGCGCCAGCAGCTTGCACTTGGGACTAGGGAACACCGGGGAGCTGTTTTTT
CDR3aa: CASSLHLGLGNTGELFF

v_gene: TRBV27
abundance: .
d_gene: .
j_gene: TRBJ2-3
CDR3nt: TGTGCCAGCAGTTTATTCGCCGGGGGCGGCACAGATACGCAGTATTTT
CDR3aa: CASSLFAGGGTDTQYF

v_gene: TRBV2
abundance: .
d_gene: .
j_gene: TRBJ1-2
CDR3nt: TGTGCCAGCAGTATGCCGGGGGTTTATGGCTACACCTTC
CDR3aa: CASSMPGVYGYTF

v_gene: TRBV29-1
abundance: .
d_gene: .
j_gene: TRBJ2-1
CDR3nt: TGCAGCGTTCGGAGGTCGGACAATGAGCAGTTCTTC
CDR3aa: CSVRRSDNEQFF

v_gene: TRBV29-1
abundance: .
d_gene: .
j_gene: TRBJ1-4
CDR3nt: TGCAGCGTTTTAGCGGAATTTGGTGGTGAAAAACTGTTTTTT
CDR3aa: CSVLAEFGGEKLFF

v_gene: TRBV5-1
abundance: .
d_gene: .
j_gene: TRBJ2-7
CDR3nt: TGCGCCAGCAGCTTGGAATTCGGAGGCCCGCAGTACTTC
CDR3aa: CASSLEFGGPQYF

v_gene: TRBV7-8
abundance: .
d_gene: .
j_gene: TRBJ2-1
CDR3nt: TGTGCCAGCAGCCTCCAGACGGGAGAATACAATGAGCAGTTCTTC
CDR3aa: CASSLQTGEYNEQFF

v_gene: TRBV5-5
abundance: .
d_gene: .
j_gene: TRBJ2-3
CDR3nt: TGTGCCAGCAGCTTGGATCTTAGCACAGATACGCAGTATTTT
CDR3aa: CASSLDLSTDTQYF

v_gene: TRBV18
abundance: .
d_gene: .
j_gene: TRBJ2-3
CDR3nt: TGTGCCAGCTCAACCCTAGGGGGAGGCCAGGGAGATACGCAGTATTTT
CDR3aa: CASSTLGGGQGDTQYF

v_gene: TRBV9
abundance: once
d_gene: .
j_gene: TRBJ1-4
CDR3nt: TGTGCCAGCAGCGTAGGAGGGGGGACAGAAAAACTGTTTTTT
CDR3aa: CASSVGGGTEKLFF

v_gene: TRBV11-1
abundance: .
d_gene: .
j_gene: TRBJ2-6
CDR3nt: TGTGCCAGCAGCTTAACGAGCAGGGGATCCTCTGGGGCCAACGTCCTGACTTTC
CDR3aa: CASSLTSRGSSGANVLTF

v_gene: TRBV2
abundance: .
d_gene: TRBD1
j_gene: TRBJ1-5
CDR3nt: TGTGCCAGCCTACAGGGGGCTCGGGATCAGCCCCAGCATTTT
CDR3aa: CASLQGARDQPQHF

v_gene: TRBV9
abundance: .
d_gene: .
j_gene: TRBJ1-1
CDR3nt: TGTGCCAGCAGCCCTCGACACTTGAACACTGAAGCTTTCTTT
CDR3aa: CASSPRHLNTEAFF

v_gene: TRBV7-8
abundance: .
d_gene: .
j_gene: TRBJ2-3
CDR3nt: TGTGCCAGCAGCTTAATGCTCACAGATACGCAGTATTTT
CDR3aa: CASSLMLTDTQYF

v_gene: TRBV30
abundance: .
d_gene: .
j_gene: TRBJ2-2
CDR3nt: TGTGCCTGGAGTGGTCCAGGGAACACCGGGGAGCTGTTTTTT
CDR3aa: CAWSGPGNTGELFF

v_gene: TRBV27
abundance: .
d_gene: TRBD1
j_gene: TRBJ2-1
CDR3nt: TGTGCCAGCACCAAGGGACAGGGCTTAGATGAGCAGTTCTTC
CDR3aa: CASTKGQGLDEQFF

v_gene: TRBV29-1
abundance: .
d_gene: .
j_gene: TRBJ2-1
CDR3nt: TGCAGCGTCACCCGTGACTCCTACAATGAGCAGTTCTTC
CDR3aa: CSVTRDSYNEQFF

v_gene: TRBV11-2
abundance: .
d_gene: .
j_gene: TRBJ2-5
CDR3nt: TGTGCCAGCAGCTTTATGGGGGGCGCAGAGACCCAGTACTTC
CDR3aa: CASSFMGGAETQYF

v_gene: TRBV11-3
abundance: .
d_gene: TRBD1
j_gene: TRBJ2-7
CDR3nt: TGTGCCAGCAGCTTCCAGACAGGGTTCGAGCAGTACTTC
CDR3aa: CASSFQTGFEQYF

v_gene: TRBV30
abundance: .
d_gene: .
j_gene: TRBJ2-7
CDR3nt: TGTGCCTGGAGTGTAAAAGCGGACTACGAGCAGTACTTC
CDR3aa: CAWSVKADYEQYF

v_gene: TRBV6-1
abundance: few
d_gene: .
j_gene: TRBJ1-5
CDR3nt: TGTGCCAGCAGTGAAGGAAGCAATCAGCCCCAGCATTTT
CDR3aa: CASSEGSNQPQHF

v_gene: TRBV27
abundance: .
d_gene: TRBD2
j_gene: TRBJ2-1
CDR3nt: TGTGCCAGCAGTCAAGCGACTAGCGTAGACAATGAGCAGTTCTTC
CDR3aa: CASSQATSVDNEQFF

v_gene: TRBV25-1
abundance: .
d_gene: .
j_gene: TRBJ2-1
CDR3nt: TGTGCCAGCAGTGGAGAGTACAATGAGCAGTTCTTC
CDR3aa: CASSGEYNEQFF